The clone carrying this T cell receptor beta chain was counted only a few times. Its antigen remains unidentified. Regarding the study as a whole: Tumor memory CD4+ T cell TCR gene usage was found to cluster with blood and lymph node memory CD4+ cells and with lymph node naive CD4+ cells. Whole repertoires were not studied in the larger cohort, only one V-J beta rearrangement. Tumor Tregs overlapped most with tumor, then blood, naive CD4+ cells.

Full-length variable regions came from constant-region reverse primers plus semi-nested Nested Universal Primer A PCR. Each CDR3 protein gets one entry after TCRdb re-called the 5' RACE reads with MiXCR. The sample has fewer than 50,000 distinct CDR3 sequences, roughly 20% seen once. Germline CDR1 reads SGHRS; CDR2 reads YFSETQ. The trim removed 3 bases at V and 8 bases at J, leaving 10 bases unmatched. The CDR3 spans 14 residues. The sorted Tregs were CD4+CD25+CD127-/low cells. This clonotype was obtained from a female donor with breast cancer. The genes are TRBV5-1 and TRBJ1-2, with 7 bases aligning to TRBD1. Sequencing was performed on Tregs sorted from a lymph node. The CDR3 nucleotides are TGCGCCAGCAGCTCTACTAGACAGGGTGGCGGCTACACCTTC. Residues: CASSSTRQGGGYTF.